A single T cell receptor beta chain is shown here with its context. Its specific antigen is unknown. No much larger clone exists at a distance of one base, and base qualities are not known. Inclusive of the bounding cysteine and phenylalanine, the CDR3 is 15 residues long. Only CDR3 DNA is held: 45 bases, read in frame from base 1. CDR1 and CDR2 (KGHDR, SFDVKD) derive from the germline V gene. V has 5 bases trimmed and J has 4 bases trimmed; junction bases matching no gene number 6. In Seattle, one collaborating source enrolled patients while the infection was active and tracked those patients longitudinally over the course of disease. Whole blood was collected in K2EDTA tubes by collaborating institutions according to the institutions' own protocols. For TCRbeta analysis, collaborator samples were shipped as frozen whole blood, as isolated PBMCs, or as DNA extracted from either sample type. The data were taken from a study of blood T cell repertoires in COVID-19 (TCRdb year 2020). Describing the broader study: The collaborator samples originated in the United States, Italy and Spain and spanned the acute and convalescent phases of COVID-19. The material from the prospective study consisted of cDNA or gDNA derived from T cells, B-cell-depleted T cells, or PBMCs. Subjects who had been exposed to COVID-19, were actively infected with it, or had recovered from it provided the deeply sampled blood TCRbeta repertoires that made up the dataset. A freely available public database, intended as a resource for researchers studying the immune response to SARS-CoV-2, is where the repertoires were released. The samples were drawn from two sources: the first 160 participants of the ongoing ImmuneRACE study, and 1,200 or so subjects contributed by 6 global collaborators. The sample metadata nearly always contained a de-identified subject ID, COVID-19 status, age in years and sex. Where available, HLA class I and class II types were obtained from metadata supplied by the sample provider rather than from assay-based typing. Study-wide conclusions, independent of this receptor: The amount of clinical and demographic metadata varied by source and participant and was provided uncurated.

TCRbeta CDR3 regions were amplified from genomic DNA using the immunoSEQ Assay, a bias-controlled multiplex PCR. The original methods were these. Within the assay, amplification of reference gene primers was used to estimate how many nucleated cells each sample contained. Sequence reads were collapsed and filtered to measure the absolute abundance of every unique TCRbeta CDR3 rearrangement. Productive Simpson clonality was computed per sample as the square root of Simpson's diversity index over productive rearrangements. TCRdb retrieved this table from immuneACCESS and kept in-frame rearrangements only. Not all clones are present; in checked studies, unresolved V genes account for under half, and no reason is known for the remainder. V and J calls plus clone size are reproduced from that table; the DNA served to infer D and trimming. The sample table records over 200,000 clones; around 90% of these occur just once. 2% to 3% of the sample comes from the top ten.

This TCR was sampled from a man younger than 40 with COVID-19, enrolled during active disease. The specimen sequenced was peripheral blood. In this chain, TRBV24-1 is recombined with TRBJ1-4; 7 central nucleotides agree with TRBD1. The CDR3 in this case is CATSGTTGINEKLFF. The nucleotide sequence reads TGTGCCACCAGTGGGACGACAGGGATTAATGAAAAACTGTTTTTT.